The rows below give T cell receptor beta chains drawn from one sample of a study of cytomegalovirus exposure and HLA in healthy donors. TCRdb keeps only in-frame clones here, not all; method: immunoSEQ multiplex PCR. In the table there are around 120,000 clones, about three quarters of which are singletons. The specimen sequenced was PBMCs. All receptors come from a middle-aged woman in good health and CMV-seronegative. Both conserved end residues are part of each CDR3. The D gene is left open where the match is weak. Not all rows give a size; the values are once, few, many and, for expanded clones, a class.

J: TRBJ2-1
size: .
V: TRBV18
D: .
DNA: TGTGCCAGCTCACCCGAAACTAGTTCTGAGCAGTTCTTC
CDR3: CASSPETSSEQFF

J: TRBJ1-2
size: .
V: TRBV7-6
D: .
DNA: TGTGCCAGCAGCTTAGATCAGGGATTCTCTGGCTACACCTTC
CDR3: CASSLDQGFSGYTF

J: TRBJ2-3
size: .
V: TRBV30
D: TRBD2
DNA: TGTGCCTGGAGTGGAGCGGGAACTAGCACAGATACGCAGTATTTT
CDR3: CAWSGAGTSTDTQYF

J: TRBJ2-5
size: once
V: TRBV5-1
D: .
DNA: TGCGCCAGCAGGATCTTCGGGACACCTCAAGAGACCCAGTACTTC
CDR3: CASRIFGTPQETQYF

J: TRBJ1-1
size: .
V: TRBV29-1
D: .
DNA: TGCAGCGTTGCCCGCGGGACGGGCGCTGAAGCTTTCTTT
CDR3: CSVARGTGAEAFF

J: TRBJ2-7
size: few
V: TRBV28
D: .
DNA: TGTGCCAGCAGTTTGGGGAGGAACGAGCAGTACTTC
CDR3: CASSLGRNEQYF

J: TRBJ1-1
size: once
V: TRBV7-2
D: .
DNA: TGTGCCAGCAGCCGCGTTATGAACACTGAAGCTTTCTTT
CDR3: CASSRVMNTEAFF

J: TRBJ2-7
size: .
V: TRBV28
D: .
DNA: TGTGCCAGCAAAAGGGGCGGGACCTCCCTCCCCGAGCAGTACTTC
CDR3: CASKRGGTSLPEQYF

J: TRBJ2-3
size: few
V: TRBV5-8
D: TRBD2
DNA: TGTGCCAGCAGCTTGGGACTAGCGGGGGGGCCGGGAGATACGCAGTATTTT
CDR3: CASSLGLAGGPGDTQYF

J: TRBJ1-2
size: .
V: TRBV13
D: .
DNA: TGTGCCAGCAGCTCGGACAGTTTCGGCTATGGCTACACCTTC
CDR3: CASSSDSFGYGYTF

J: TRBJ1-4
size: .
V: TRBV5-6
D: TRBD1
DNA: TGTGCCAGCAGCGGGGGACAGGGGAGTGAAAAACTGTTTTTT
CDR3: CASSGGQGSEKLFF

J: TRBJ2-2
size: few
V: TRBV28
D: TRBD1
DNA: TGTGCCAGCAGTTTATCATCCGGACAGGGGATCGGGGAGCTGTTTTTT
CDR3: CASSLSSGQGIGELFF

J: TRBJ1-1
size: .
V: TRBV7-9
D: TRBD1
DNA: TGTGCCAGCAGCAGAACCCCAGGGGGCCGCACTGAAGCTTTCTTT
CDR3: CASSRTPGGRTEAFF

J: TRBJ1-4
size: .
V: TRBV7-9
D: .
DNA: TGTGCCAGCAGCTACAGTGCCGAGACAGGACGAAATGAAAAACTGTTTTTT
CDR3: CASSYSAETGRNEKLFF

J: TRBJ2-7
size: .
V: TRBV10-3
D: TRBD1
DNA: TGTGCCGCCGGGACAGACTCCTACGAGCAGTACTTC
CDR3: CAAGTDSYEQYF

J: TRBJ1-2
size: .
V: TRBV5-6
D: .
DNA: TGTGCCAGCAGCTTGGTGCAGGGGAACTATGGCTACACCTTC
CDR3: CASSLVQGNYGYTF

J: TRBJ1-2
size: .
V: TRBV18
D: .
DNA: TGTGCCAGCGCCCGCGGGGGGAATAACTATGGCTACACCTTC
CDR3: CASARGGNNYGYTF

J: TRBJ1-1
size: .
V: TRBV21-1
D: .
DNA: TGTGCCAGCAGCAAAGGTCGGCAGGGGTGCACTGAAGCTTTCTTT
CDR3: CASSKGRQGCTEAFF

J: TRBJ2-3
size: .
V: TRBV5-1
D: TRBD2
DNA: TGCGCCAGCAGCGGGGGACTAGCAGCTCCCACAGATACGCAGTATTTT
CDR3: CASSGGLAAPTDTQYF

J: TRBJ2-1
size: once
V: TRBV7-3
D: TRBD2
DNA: TGTGCCAGCAGCCCTACAGGTGCTAGCGGGGCGGGGGGTGAGCAGTTCTTC
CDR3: CASSPTGASGAGGEQFF

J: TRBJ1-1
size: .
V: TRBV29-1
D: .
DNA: TGCAGCGTTGAACTGCAGGGGAACACTGAAGCTTTCTTT
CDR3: CSVELQGNTEAFF

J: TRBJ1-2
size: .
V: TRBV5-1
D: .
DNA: TGCGCCAGCAGCTTGGCAGGCAGGGACTATGGCTACACCTTC
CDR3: CASSLAGRDYGYTF

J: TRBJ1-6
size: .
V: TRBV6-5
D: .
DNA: TGTGCCAGCAGACTAAGGGGTTATAATTCACCCCTCCACTTT
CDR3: CASRLRGYNSPLHF

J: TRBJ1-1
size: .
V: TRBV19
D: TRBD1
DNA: TGTGCCAGTATCTACGGGACAGCTGACATGAACACTGAAGCTTTCTTT
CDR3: CASIYGTADMNTEAFF

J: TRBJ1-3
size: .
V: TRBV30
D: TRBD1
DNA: TGTGCCTGGAGCAACAGGGGCTCTGGAAACACCATATATTTT
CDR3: CAWSNRGSGNTIYF

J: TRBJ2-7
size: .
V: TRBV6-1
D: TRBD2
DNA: TGTGCCAGCAGTGTGGCTAGCGGGAGGGGCTCCTACGAGCAGTACTTC
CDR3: CASSVASGRGSYEQYF

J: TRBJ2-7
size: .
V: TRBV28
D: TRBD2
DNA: TGTGCCAGCAGTTTAGAAGCGGGGGGTGGCGAGCAGTACTTC
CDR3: CASSLEAGGGEQYF

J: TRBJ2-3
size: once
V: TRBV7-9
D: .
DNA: TGTGCCAGCAGCCGTGATCTAGTCCTTCAGCAGTATTTT
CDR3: CASSRDLVLQQYF

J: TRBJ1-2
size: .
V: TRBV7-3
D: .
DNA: TGTGCCAGCAGCTCACAGTATAACTATGGCTACACCTTC
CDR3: CASSSQYNYGYTF

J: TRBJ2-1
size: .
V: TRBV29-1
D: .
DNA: TGCAGCGTTGAACGGGGTCTCGGTGCGTTCTTC
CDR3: CSVERGLGAFF

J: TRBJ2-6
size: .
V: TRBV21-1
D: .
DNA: TGTGCCAGCAGCAAAGAGCCCCACCGGGATACCTCTGGGGCCAACGTCCTGACTTTC
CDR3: CASSKEPHRDTSGANVLTF

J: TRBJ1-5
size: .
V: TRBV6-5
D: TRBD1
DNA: TGTGCCAGCAGTTACCAGGGGGAGCCCCAGCATTTT
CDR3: CASSYQGEPQHF

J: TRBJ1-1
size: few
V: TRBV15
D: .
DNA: TGTGCCACCACCCCGACAGCCCGGTTAGGGGCCACTGAAGCTTTCTTT
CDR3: CATTPTARLGATEAFF

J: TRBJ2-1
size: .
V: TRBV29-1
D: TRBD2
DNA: TGCAGCGTTGAATTGGGAGGGGATCACAATGAGCAGTTCTTC
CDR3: CSVELGGDHNEQFF

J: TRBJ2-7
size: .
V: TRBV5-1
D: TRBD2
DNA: TGCGCCAGCAGCTTGGCACTAGCGGGAGGCGTGTACGAGCAGTACTTC
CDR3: CASSLALAGGVYEQYF

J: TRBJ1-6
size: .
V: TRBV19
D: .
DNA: TGTGCCAGTAGTCAACAGGTCTCTAGGGGCTCCTATAATTCACCCCTCCACTTT
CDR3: CASSQQVSRGSYNSPLHF

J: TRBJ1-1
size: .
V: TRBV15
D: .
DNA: TGTGCCACCAGTACAGACAGGAACACTGAAGCTTTCTTT
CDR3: CATSTDRNTEAFF

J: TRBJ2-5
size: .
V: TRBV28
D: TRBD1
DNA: TGTGCCAGCAGTCCCCGGGACAGTTATCAAGAGACCCAGTACTTC
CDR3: CASSPRDSYQETQYF

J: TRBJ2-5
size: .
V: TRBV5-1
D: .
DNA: TGCGCCAGCAGCCGCCAGGGAAATCAAGAGACCCAGTACTTC
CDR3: CASSRQGNQETQYF

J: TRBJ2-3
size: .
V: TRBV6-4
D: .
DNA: TGTGCCAGGTGTAAGGCAGTGGAGAGGGTTACGCAGTATTTT
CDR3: CARCKAVERVTQYF